The sequence of this TCR beta chain was determined in a study of blood T cell repertoires in COVID-19. Study information: T cells, B-cell-depleted T cells, or PBMCs supplied cDNA or gDNA.

Repertoires were generated with immunoSEQ multiplex PCR, while TCRdb's copy carries only in-frame clones and drops some. In the table there are around 130,000 clones, about 80% of which are singletons. V lost 6 bases and J lost 3; bases outside the gene matches: 5. This CDR3 is 13 amino acids long. Germline V gene lookup returns CDR1 SGHRS and CDR2 YFSETQ. This TCR derives from a middle-aged man with acute COVID-19. The rearrangement joins TRBV5-1 to TRBJ2-5; 7 nucleotides match TRBD1. Sequences were obtained from PBMCs or T cells enriched from blood (not recorded which). The CDR3 DNA reads as TGCGCCAGCACTCTCGGACAGGAAGAGACCCAGTACTTC. This translates into CASTLGQEETQYF.